Shown below are 30 T cell receptor beta chains from a single sample sequenced in a study of blood T cell repertoires in COVID-19 (dated by TCRdb to between 2020 and 2021). Library construction relied on the immunoSEQ multiplex PCR assay. TCRdb took over this immuneACCESS table, retaining in-frame rearrangements with V and J assigned. Such tables are incomplete; in checked studies, under half of the missing clones stem from an unresolved V gene, and the remainder is unexplained. Within this sample are approximately 150,000 clones, with approximately 89% of them counted one time only. The ten largest clonotypes hold around 1.5% of the sample. Sequencing input: peripheral blood. These receptors were obtained from a human donor in a cohort sampled during active COVID-19.

This chain joins TRBV5-1 and TRBJ1-1, with D maybe TRBD1 (5 bases). The length of the CDR3 is 15 residues. V lost 1 base to trimming and J lost 2 bases, with 12 bases between them. CDR1 is SGHRS, CDR2 YFSETQ, per germline. In nucleotides, the CDR3 is TGCGCCAGCAGCTTGCGAACAGGTGATAACACTGAAGCTTTCTTT. Amino acids: CASSLRTGDNTEAFF.

This chain uses TRBV5-6 with TRBJ1-5; 8 nucleotides align to TRBD1. The V and J ends lost 5 bases and 7 bases, in that order; junction bases with no gene match: 8. The germline gives CDR1 SGHDT, CDR2 YYEEEE. This CDR3 comprises 14 residues. CDR3 sequence: CASSKDRAGQPQHF. The CDR3 DNA follows: TGTGCCAGCAGTAAGGACAGGGCGGGACAGCCCCAGCATTTT.

The chain has TRBV7-9 and TRBJ2-5; D perhaps matches TRBD2 (5 bases). The CDR3 is 16 amino acids. The ends were cut back, 5 bases at V and 1 base at J, with 17 bases in the middle. From germline, CDR1 is SEHNR and CDR2 FQNEAQ (reference sequence). The CDR3 loop reads CASSQNAGRTQETQYF. The CDR3 DNA reads TGTGCCAGCAGCCAAAATGCGGGCAGAACCCAAGAGACCCAGTACTTC.

This chain connects TRBV10-3 to TRBJ1-3; D is undetermined. Germline loops: CDR1 ENHRY, CDR2 SYGVKD. This CDR3 is 14 amino acids long. V was cut by 3 bases and J by 0 bases, with 6 bases left in between. This chain's CDR3 is CAISDGVSGNTIYF. For the CDR3, the DNA is TGTGCCATCAGTGACGGGGTCTCTGGAAACACCATATATTTT.

J is TRBJ2-7 and V is TRBV2; 7 bases are shared with TRBD2. The V and J ends lost 6 bases and 5 bases, in that order; junction bases with no gene match: 10. Germline values: CDR1 SNHLY, CDR2 FYNNEI. The CDR3 sequence is 14 residues long. The CDR3 nucleotides are TGTGCCAGCAGCTGGACTAGTTCTATTAACGAGCAGTACTTC. This encodes CASSWTSSINEQYF. The full variable domain, with the rest looked up from reference TRBV2 and TRBJ2-7, is EPEVTQTPSHQVTQMGQEVILRCVPISNHLYFYWYRQILGQKVEFLVSFYNNEISEKSEIFDDQFSVERPDGSNFTLKIRSTKLEDSAMYFCASSWTSSINEQYFGPGTRLTVT.

J is TRBJ1-4 and V is TRBV25-1; 7 bases line up with TRBD1. CDR3 length: 13 amino acids. Trimming at V came to 6 bases and at J to 12 bases, leaving 10 bases not matched to a gene. Germline CDR1 MGHDK, CDR2 SYGVNS. The CDR3 nucleotides are TGTGCCAGCAGCGGACAGGCCGAAGTGGAACTGTTTTTT. Translation gives CASSGQAEVELFF. Filled out from reference TRBV25-1 and TRBJ1-4, the complete variable domain reads EADIYQTPRYLVIGTGKKITLECSQTMGHDKMYWYQQDPGMELHLIHYSYGVNSTEKGDLSSESTVSRIRTEHFPLTLESARPSHTSQYLCASSGQAEVELFFGSGTQLSVL.

In DNA form, the CDR3 reads TGTGCCAGCAGTGAATCTGGGGACAGGGCTGGCTATGGCTACACCTTC. Amino acids: CASSESGDRAGYGYTF. This sequence joins TRBV25-1 and TRBJ1-2; 9 bases are shared with TRBD1. This CDR3 comprises 16 residues. V dropped 1 base and J dropped 4; count of bases not matched to a gene: 7. In germline, CDR1 is MGHDK, CDR2 SYGVNS.

The genes are TRBV3-1 (or the pseudogene TRBV3-2) and TRBJ1-1; D is unclear. Germline V lookup: CDR1 LGHDT, CDR2 YNNKEL (reference sequence). The CDR3 is made up of 13 amino acids. V was pared by 5 bases and J by 1 base, with 8 bases between. The CDR3 spells CASSVTENTEAFF. The CDR3 bases are TGTGCCAGCAGCGTAACAGAGAACACTGAAGCTTTCTTT.

The genes are TRBV6-7 and TRBJ1-5; 8 positions match TRBD1. TRBV6-7 belongs to the ORF category, with a function that is uncertain. Losses at the gene ends were 0 bases for V and 12 bases for J; bases not matched to a gene: 1. This CDR3 contains 12 residues. CDR3 region: CASSYSGQGQHF. The DNA of the CDR3 is TGTGCCAGCAGTTACTCCGGACAGGGCCAGCATTTT.

The J gene is TRBJ1-3, the V gene TRBV6-2 or TRBV6-3; D ambiguous. Deletions cut 5 bases from V and 4 bases from J, with 6 bases between. CDR1 and CDR2 from the germline V gene are MNHEY and SVGEGT. The CDR3 contains 12 residues. The CDR3 sequence is CASSLQGNTIYF. The CDR3 DNA follows: TGTGCCAGCAGTCTACAGGGAAACACCATATATTTT.

V is TRBV3-1 (or the pseudogene TRBV3-2) and J is TRBJ2-1; D may be TRBD2 (6 bases). The CDR3 contains 15 residues. Germline values: CDR1 LGHDT, CDR2 YNNKEL (reference sequence). V was pared by 4 bases and J by 6 bases, with 16 bases between. CDR3 loop: CASSRWDSEANEQFF. CDR3 coding DNA: TGTGCCAGCAGCCGATGGGACTCGGAAGCCAATGAGCAGTTCTTC.

CDR3 in amino acids: CASSQDSARLAGGSRDNEQFF. Here the CDR3 DNA reads TGTGCCAGCAGCCAAGACAGTGCGAGACTAGCGGGGGGTTCACGAGACAATGAGCAGTTCTTC. This chain joins TRBV3-1 (or the pseudogene TRBV3-2) and TRBJ2-1, with 13 bases matching TRBD2. This CDR3 has 21 residues. The V and J ends lost 0 bases and 5 bases, in that order; junction bases with no gene match: 16. Germline lookup yields CDR1 LGHDT and CDR2 YNNKEL (reference sequence).

This sequence joins TRBV10-3 and TRBJ2-3; 9 nucleotides match TRBD1. V was pared by 0 bases and J by 5 bases, with 3 bases of the junction left unmatched. The CDR3 loop spans 15 amino acids. Germline loops: CDR1 ENHRY, CDR2 SYGVKD. The CDR3 sequence is CAISESRQGGDTQYF. The CDR3 DNA sequence: TGTGCCATCAGTGAGTCGCGACAGGGGGGAGATACGCAGTATTTT.

The chain combines TRBV7-6 with TRBJ2-7; 7 nucleotides line up with TRBD1. CDR1 is SGHVS, CDR2 FNYEAQ, per germline. This CDR3 has 14 residues. V gave up 5 bases and J gave up 5 bases; unmatched junction bases: 9. The CDR3 reads CASSPNRGSHEQYF. The CDR3 DNA is TGTGCCAGCAGCCCGAACAGGGGAAGCCACGAGCAGTACTTC.

The gene calls are TRBV29-1 and TRBJ1-1, with D unclear. This CDR3 is built from 13 residues. Trimming stripped 1 base from V and 1 base from J, with 7 bases between. Germline CDR1 reads SQVTM; CDR2 reads ANQGSEA. CDR3 in amino acids: CSVEGQWNTEAFF. DNA for the CDR3: TGCAGCGTTGAAGGGCAGTGGAACACTGAAGCTTTCTTT.

This chain connects TRBV5-5 to TRBJ1-6, with D possibly matching TRBD1 (5 bases). Germline V gene sequence: CDR1 SGHKS, CDR2 YYEKEE (reference sequence). The V end lost 3 bases, the J end lost 6 bases, and 19 bases lay between the germline ends. The CDR3 is 17 amino acids. The CDR3 loop reads CASSSGRTGGFNSPLHF. DNA of the CDR3: TGTGCCAGCAGCTCGGGCCGTACAGGCGGCTTTAATTCACCCCTCCACTTT.

This clone has more than one count but fewer than ten. This sequence joins TRBV27 and TRBJ2-7; 7 bases map to TRBD1. In germline, CDR1 is MNHEY, CDR2 SMNVEV (reference sequence). The CDR3 length is 13 residues. Losses at the gene ends were 5 bases for V and 2 bases for J; bases not matched to a gene: 3. The CDR3 bases are TGTGCCAGCAGTCACGGGACAGCCTACGAGCAGTACTTC. Translating gives CASSHGTAYEQYF.

Worth noting for this clone: This same CDR3 is encoded by further DNA sequences in the sample. V usage is TRBV9 and J usage is TRBJ2-2; 7 nucleotides agree with TRBD1. CDR1 is SGDLS, CDR2 YYNGEE, per germline. V lost 4 bases, J lost 5 bases, and 8 bases stayed unmatched. The CDR3 has 15 amino acids. For the CDR3, the DNA is TGTGCCAGCAGCTCGACGACAGGGTGGACCGGGGAGCTGTTTTTT. Translated: CASSSTTGWTGELFF.

This clone was counted only a few times. The V call is TRBV21-1, the J call TRBJ1-1. TRBV21-1 is marked as a pseudogene. This CDR3 is 14 amino acids long. Here the CDR3 reads CASSRVGPEGEAFF. For the CDR3, the DNA is TGTGCCAGCAGCAGGGTGGGTCCGGAGGGTGAAGCTTTCTTT.

The V call is TRBV7-3, the J call TRBJ2-6; TRBD1 is a possible D gene (6 bases). Trimming took 5 bases from V and 0 from J, leaving 14 bases between them. CDR1 and CDR2 (germline): SGHTA, FQGTGA. There are 17 residues in the CDR3. The CDR3 DNA reads as TGTGCCAGCAGCCCCACAGGGTCTAGCTCTGGGGCCAACGTCCTGACTTTC. This encodes CASSPTGSSSGANVLTF. The full variable domain, rest sourced from reference TRBV7-3 and TRBJ2-6, is GAGVSQTPSNKVTEKGKYVELRCDPISGHTALYWYRQSLGQGPEFLIYFQGTGAADDSGLPNDRFFAVRPEGSVSTLKIQRTERGDSAVYLCASSPTGSSSGANVLTFGAGSRLTVL.

In DNA, the CDR3 is TGTGCCAGCAGCCACGTCTTCGGGAGACTACAGGGGTTCACAGATACGCAGTATTTT. This encodes CASSHVFGRLQGFTDTQYF. This chain uses TRBV11-2 with TRBJ2-3; a possible D gene is TRBD1 (7 bases). The CDR3 spans 19 residues. Trimming removed 5 bases from V and 2 bases from J, with 26 bases in between. CDR1 is SGHAT and CDR2 is FQNNGV in the germline V gene. The full variable domain, with the rest looked up from reference TRBV11-2 and TRBJ2-3, is EAGVAQSPRYKIIEKRQSVAFWCNPISGHATLYWYQQILGQGPKLLIQFQNNGVVDDSQLPKDRFSAERLKGVDSTLKIQPAKLEDSAVYLCASSHVFGRLQGFTDTQYFGPGTRLTVL.

This chain connects TRBV9 to TRBJ2-7; 8 nucleotides match TRBD2. V lost 0 bases to trimming and J lost 4 bases; unmatched junction nucleotides: 6. This CDR3 is built from 15 residues. Germline V CDR1 and CDR2: SGDLS, YYNGEE. CDR3 amino acids: CASSVGAGGTYEQYF. The CDR3 DNA sequence: TGTGCCAGCAGCGTAGGGGCGGGGGGCACTTACGAGCAGTACTTC.

The chain recombines TRBV5-6 with TRBJ2-5, with TRBD2 matching over 8 bases. This CDR3 is built from 15 residues. J lost 0 bases, V lost 4 bases, and 5 bases had no gene match. CDR1 is SGHDT, CDR2 YYEEEE, per germline. The CDR3 sequence: CASSPGGAYQETQYF. The CDR3 DNA is TGTGCCAGCAGCCCGGGAGGGGCCTACCAAGAGACCCAGTACTTC.

J is TRBJ1-4 and V is TRBV30, with a weak D call TRBD1 (6 bases). The CDR3 length is 14 residues. Germline CDR1 and CDR2: GTSNPN and SVGIG (reference sequence). The germline V and J ends were trimmed by 0 bases and 8 bases, with 13 bases remaining between them. The CDR3 DNA sequence: TGTGCCTGGAGTGTGGGGGCGCAGGGCGAAAAACTGTTTTTT. Translation gives CAWSVGAQGEKLFF.

The chain has TRBV7-2 and TRBJ1-1, with 10 bases fitting TRBD1. Germline V lookup: CDR1 SGHTA, CDR2 FQGNSA. V was clipped by 2 bases and J by 4 bases; unmatched bases: 4. This CDR3 is 15 amino acids long. The CDR3 sequence: CASSLQTGGATEAFF. The CDR3 DNA reads TGTGCCAGCAGCTTACAGACAGGGGGCGCCACTGAAGCTTTCTTT.

The chain recombines TRBV9 with TRBJ2-5, with D possibly TRBD1 on 7 matching bases. CDR1 is SGDLS, CDR2 YYNGEE, per germline. This CDR3 has 15 amino acids. V lost 0 bases to trimming and J lost 4 bases, with 13 bases between them. DNA for the CDR3: TGTGCCAGCAGCGTAGCCGGCCAGGGGGGAGAGACCCAGTACTTC. This translates into CASSVAGQGGETQYF.

The chain links TRBV4-1 to TRBJ2-1; D may be TRBD1 (5 bases). V gave up 1 base and J gave up 5 bases, with 12 bases separating them. The germline V gene encodes CDR1 MGHRA and CDR2 YSYEKL. The CDR3 spans 15 residues. The chain's CDR3 is CASSQAILTDNEQFF. The CDR3 DNA sequence: TGCGCCAGCAGCCAAGCTATTTTGACAGACAATGAGCAGTTCTTC.

This chain joins TRBV5-4 and TRBJ2-7; D might be TRBD2 (7 bases). The CDR3 has 13 residues. V lost 6 bases to trimming and J lost 6 bases, with 16 bases between them. Germline V gene lookup returns CDR1 SGHNT and CDR2 YYREEE (reference sequence). CDR3 sequence (DNA): TGTGCCAGCACCCAAGGGGGGGGATCCGAGCAGTACTTC. Its protein is CASTQGGGSEQYF.

The gene calls are TRBV7-8 and TRBJ2-5; TRBD1 matches at 7 bases. Trimming took 2 bases from V and 3 from J; bases not matched to a gene: 6. This CDR3 comprises 15 residues. Germline lookup yields CDR1 SGHVS and CDR2 FQNEAQ. For the CDR3, the DNA is TGTGCCAGCAGCTTATGGAGACAGGGCGAAGAGACCCAGTACTTC. Its translation: CASSLWRQGEETQYF.

The chain joins TRBV19 to TRBJ2-5; TRBD2 matches 9 bases. After removal of 5 bases from V and 1 base from J, the junction contained 5 bases not matched to a gene. The CDR3 totals 15 residues. Germline-derived CDR1 and CDR2 are LNHDA and SQIVND (reference sequence). The CDR3: CASSLASGAQETQYF. CDR3 nucleotide sequence: TGTGCCAGTAGTTTGGCTAGCGGGGCCCAAGAGACCCAGTACTTC.